This T cell receptor (beta chain) was recovered during a study of beta chain features in type 1 diabetes. Study-level points and caveats: When VDJ junctions were examined, type 1 diabetes patients showed fewer insertions and more deletions.

This CDR3 region has 14 residues. The ends lost 6 bases at V and 6 bases at J; junction bases unmatched: 8. Germline V gene sequence: CDR1 SGDLS, CDR2 YYNGEE. Sequenced material consisted of expressed TCRB transcripts (all of the isolated RNA was reverse transcribed). Clones were sequenced by immunoSEQ multiplex PCR, and TCRdb holds only the in-frame ones, with some missing. Counted here are some 200,000 clones, 9.5% to 13% occurring once; the ten biggest clones make up 1% to 1.5%. This clone was counted only a few times. Its antigen is as yet unknown. The V and J genes are TRBV9 and TRBJ2-1; 8 bases are shared with TRBD1. Material: central memory CD4+ T cells from blood. The receptor comes from a man aged 18 to 29 in good health. The CDR3 is CASNLQGAINEQFF. Written as DNA, the CDR3 is TGTGCCAGCAACCTGCAGGGGGCTATCAATGAGCAGTTCTTC. Full variable domain (outside the CDR3, taken from reference TRBV9 and TRBJ2-1): DSGVTQTPKHLITATGQRVTLRCSPRSGDLSVYWYQQSLDQGLQFLIQYYNGEERAKGNILERFSAQQFPDLHSELNLSSLELGDSALYFCASNLQGAINEQFFGPGTRLTVL.